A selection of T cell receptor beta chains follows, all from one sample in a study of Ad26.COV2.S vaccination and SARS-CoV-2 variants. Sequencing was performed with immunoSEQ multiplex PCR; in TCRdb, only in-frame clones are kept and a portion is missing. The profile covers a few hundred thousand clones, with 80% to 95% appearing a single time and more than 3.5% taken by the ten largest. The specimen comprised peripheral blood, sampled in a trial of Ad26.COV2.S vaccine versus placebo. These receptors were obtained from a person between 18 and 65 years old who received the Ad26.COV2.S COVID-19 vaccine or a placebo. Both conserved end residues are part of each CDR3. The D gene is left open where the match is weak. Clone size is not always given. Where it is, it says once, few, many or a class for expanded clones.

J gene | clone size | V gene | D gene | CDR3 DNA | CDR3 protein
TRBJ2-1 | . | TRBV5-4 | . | TGTGCCAGCTTGTCCGGGGGTTTGGTCAATGAGCAGTTCTTC | CASLSGGLVNEQFF
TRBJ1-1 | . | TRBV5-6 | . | TGTGCCAGCAGCTTGCCTAGAGCAAGTGAAGCTTTCTTT | CASSLPRASEAFF
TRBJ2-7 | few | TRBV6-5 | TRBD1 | TGTGCCAGCAGTCCCTCGGCAAGGGGGCGCCGCGAGCAGTACTTC | CASSPSARGRREQYF
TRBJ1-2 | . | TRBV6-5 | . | TGTGCCAGCAGTTACTCGAGTTCAGGCTCGGTCGATGGCTACACCTTC | CASSYSSSGSVDGYTF
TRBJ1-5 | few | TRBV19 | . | TGTGCCAGTAGTATCCTTAATCAGCCCCAGCATTTT | CASSILNQPQHF
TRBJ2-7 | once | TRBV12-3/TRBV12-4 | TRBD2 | TGTGCCAGCAGTTCTAGCGGGATCTACGAGCAGTACTTC | CASSSSGIYEQYF
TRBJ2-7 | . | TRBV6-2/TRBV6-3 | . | TGTGCCAGCAGTTCTCTCTCCTACGAGCAGTACTTC | CASSSLSYEQYF
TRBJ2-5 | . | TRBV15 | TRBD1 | TGTGCCACCAGCAACCTCACGACAGGGCCAAGAGCGACCCAGTACTTC | CATSNLTTGPRATQYF
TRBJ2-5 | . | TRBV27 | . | TGTGCCAGCTGTTTCGTGGTCCCCCAAGAGACCCAGTACTTC | CASCFVVPQETQYF
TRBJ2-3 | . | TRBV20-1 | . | TGCAGTGCTAGTTTGTCTAGTTCAGATACGCAGTATTTT | CSASLSSSDTQYF
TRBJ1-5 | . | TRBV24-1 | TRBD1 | TGTGCCACCAGTGATTCCCGACAGGGGAATCCTTCTAGCAATCAGCCCCAGCATTTT | CATSDSRQGNPSSNQPQHF
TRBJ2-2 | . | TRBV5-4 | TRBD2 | TGTGCCAGCAGCTTGGGCGGACTAGCGGGAGGGCCGAACACCGGGGAGCTGTTTTTT | CASSLGGLAGGPNTGELFF
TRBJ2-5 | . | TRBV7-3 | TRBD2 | TGTGCCAGCAGCTTAATGGCGGGAGCCCCCCTGGGGACCCAGTACTTC | CASSLMAGAPLGTQYF
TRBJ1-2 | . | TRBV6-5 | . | TGTGCCAGCAGTTACTCGATCAGGTTTGATGGCTACACCTTC | CASSYSIRFDGYTF
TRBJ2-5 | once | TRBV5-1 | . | TGCGCCAGCAGCTTGGTGGTACAAGAGACCCAGTACTTC | CASSLVVQETQYF
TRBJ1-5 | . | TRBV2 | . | TGTGCCAGCACTAGAGGGGGGACCAATAGCAATCAGCCCCAGCATTTT | CASTRGGTNSNQPQHF
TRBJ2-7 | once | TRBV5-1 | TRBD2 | TGCGCCAGCAGCTCGGCCGGGCGGGAGGGCTCCTACGAGCAGTACTTC | CASSSAGREGSYEQYF
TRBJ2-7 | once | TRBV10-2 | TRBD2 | TGCGCCAGCAGGGATACGGGACTAGCGGGTGAGCAGTACTTC | CASRDTGLAGEQYF
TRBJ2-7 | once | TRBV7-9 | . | TGTGCCAGCTCCTTGGAGGTGGGGGGAACTGAGCAGTACTTC | CASSLEVGGTEQYF
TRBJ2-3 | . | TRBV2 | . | TGTGCCAGCAGGGGCGGGACGGACACGGCGTATTTT | CASRGGTDTAYF
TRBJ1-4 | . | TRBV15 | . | TGTGCCACCAGCAGGGGGGCCGGGGGGACTAATGAAAAACTGTTTTTT | CATSRGAGGTNEKLFF
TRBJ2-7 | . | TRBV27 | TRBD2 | TGTGCCAGCAGTCGAGCGGGAGAGACCTACGAGCAGTACTTC | CASSRAGETYEQYF
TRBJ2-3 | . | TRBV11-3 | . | TGTGCCAGCAGCTTAGGGGGTGCCTCCACAGATACGCAGTATTTT | CASSLGGASTDTQYF